The 16 T cell receptor beta chains given below trace back to one sample, sequenced in a study of shared clonotypes between healthy human individuals. Produced via immunoSEQ multiplex PCR; TCRdb's table is partial and in-frame only. In the table there are approximately 2.5 million clones, 80% to 95% of which are singletons. The sequencing sample was made of naive CD4+ T cells from PBMCs. Documented subset: CD45RA+ positively selected. These receptors were collected from a man younger than 35 in good health. Some clones in this sample may be carry-over from other donors' samples.

The rearrangement joins TRBV5-4 to TRBJ2-3; D is undetermined. V dropped 4 bases and J dropped 1 base, with 16 bases sitting between them. Germline V lookup: CDR1 SGHNT, CDR2 YYREEE (reference sequence). There are 16 residues in the CDR3. The DNA of the CDR3 is TGTGCCAGCAGCCAAGTGGCCCCCCGGGGCACAGATACGCAGTATTTT. It specifies CASSQVAPRGTDTQYF.

The chain combines TRBV2 with TRBJ2-2; D call uncertain. This CDR3 comprises 13 residues. Germline CDR1 is SNHLY and CDR2 is FYNNEI. V lost 6 bases, J lost 3 bases, and 8 bases lay in between. The CDR3: CASRRIYTGELFF. The CDR3 DNA reads as TGTGCCAGCAGGAGGATTTACACCGGGGAGCTGTTTTTT.

V is TRBV6-5 and J is TRBJ1-1, with 11 bases fitting TRBD1. V dropped 5 bases and J dropped 6; count of bases not matched to a gene: 8. The CDR3 is made up of 15 amino acids. Looked up from germline, CDR1 is MNHEY and CDR2 is SVGAGI. CDR3 in amino acids: CASSRTRTGGSEAFF. Written as DNA, the CDR3 is TGTGCCAGCAGTCGGACAAGGACAGGGGGCTCTGAAGCTTTCTTT.

The J gene is TRBJ2-5, the V gene TRBV29-1; D gene uncertain. Germline CDR1 reads SQVTM; CDR2 reads ANQGSEA. This CDR3 is 13 amino acids long. The germline V and J ends were trimmed by 3 bases and 4 bases, with 12 bases remaining between them. The CDR3 protein is CSVDGYKGETQYF. The CDR3 coding sequence is TGCAGCGTTGACGGCTACAAAGGAGAGACCCAGTACTTC.

This rearrangement joins TRBV25-1 to TRBJ2-7, with 7 bases that match TRBD1. CDR3 length: 12 residues. J gave up 4 bases and V 5 bases, and 2 bases lay outside the gene matches. CDR1 MGHDK and CDR2 SYGVNS come from the germline V gene. The CDR3 DNA is TGTGCCAGCAGTAGGGACAGTTACGAGCAGTACTTC. Its protein product is CASSRDSYEQYF.

The V gene is TRBV7-8, the J gene TRBJ1-1; 11 nucleotides line up with TRBD1. This CDR3 spans 15 amino acids. V was pared by 0 bases and J by 5 bases, with 2 bases of the junction left unmatched. Germline V gene data show CDR1 as SGHVS and CDR2 as FQNEAQ. CDR3 loop: CASSLAGQGVTEAFF. The CDR3 DNA follows: TGTGCCAGCAGCTTAGCGGGACAGGGGGTAACTGAAGCTTTCTTT. The full variable domain, its missing parts supplied by reference TRBV7-8 and TRBJ1-1, is GAGVSQSPRYKVAKRGQDVALRCDPISGHVSLFWYQQALGQGPEFLTYFQNEAQLDKSGLPSDRFFAERPEGSVSTLKIQRTQQEDSAVYLCASSLAGQGVTEAFFGQGTRLTVV.

The chain employs TRBV2 and TRBJ1-1; TRBD1 is a possible D gene (6 bases). CDR1 and CDR2 (germline): SNHLY, FYNNEI. V lost 5 bases to trimming and J lost 3 bases, with 10 bases between them. This CDR3 region has 13 residues. This chain's CDR3 is CASSTGIYTEAFF. CDR3 bases: TGTGCCAGCAGTACAGGGATTTACACTGAAGCTTTCTTT.

The count of this clone is one. The V and J genes are TRBV5-1 and TRBJ1-4; D unresolved. V shed 7 bases and J shed 2 bases, with 9 bases lying between them. Germline CDR1 reads SGHRS; CDR2 reads YFSETQ. This CDR3 spans 13 amino acids. The CDR3 reads CASRAGTNEKLFF. CDR3 DNA: TGCGCCAGCCGCGCGGGGACTAATGAAAAACTGTTTTTT.

The V and J genes are TRBV11-2 and TRBJ1-1; TRBD1 matches 9 bases. V gave up 5 bases and J gave up 3 bases; unmatched junction bases: 13. Germline CDR1 SGHAT, CDR2 FQNNGV. The CDR3 sequence is 17 residues long. CDR3 sequence: CASSPRTGVSPHTEAFF. CDR3 in DNA: TGTGCCAGCAGCCCGAGGACAGGGGTGTCCCCACACACTGAAGCTTTCTTT.

The sample holds one count of this clone. This chain joins TRBV4-1 and TRBJ2-1; perhaps TRBD2 as D (5 bases). Trimming took 6 bases from V and 4 from J, leaving 13 bases between them. This CDR3 contains 14 residues. Germline lookup yields CDR1 MGHRA and CDR2 YSYEKL. CDR3 bases: TGCGCCAGCAGTCGAAGCGGATCTTACAATGAGCAGTTCTTC. As protein: CASSRSGSYNEQFF.

The chain combines TRBV18 with TRBJ2-7, with 7 bases matching TRBD1. Germline V CDR1 and CDR2: KGHSH, LQKENI. The ends lost 5 bases at V and 2 bases at J; junction bases unmatched: 6. The CDR3 consists of 14 residues. CDR3 DNA sequence: TGTGCCAGCTCATCGACAGGGCCCCCCTACGAGCAGTACTTC. Its protein product is CASSSTGPPYEQYF.

This clone has a handful of counts. This chain joins TRBV7-9 and TRBJ1-1, with 8 bases lining up with TRBD1. The CDR3 has 15 amino acids. Trimming took 4 bases from V and 12 from J; bases not matched to a gene: 16. Germline V gene data show CDR1 as SEHNR and CDR2 as FQNEAQ (reference sequence). CDR3 bases: TGTGCCAGCAGCTCGAGACAGGGGAATCAGCAACGGACTTTCTTT. Translating gives CASSSRQGNQQRTFF.

V gene TRBV2 combines with J gene TRBJ1-2; D is undetermined. CDR1 and CDR2 from the germline V gene are SNHLY and FYNNEI. The CDR3 has 13 amino acids. The V end lost 3 bases, the J end lost 2 bases, and 7 bases lay between the germline ends. As DNA, the CDR3 is TGTGCCAGCAGTGACGCTCCCAACTATGGCTACACCTTC. This codes for CASSDAPNYGYTF.

Comments on this clone: The sample contains more than one DNA sequence encoding this CDR3. The rearrangement joins TRBV5-1 to TRBJ2-1, with D tentatively TRBD2 (5 bases). In germline, CDR1 is SGHRS, CDR2 YFSETQ. V shed 1 base and J shed 2 bases, with 10 bases lying between them. This CDR3 is built from 15 residues. The CDR3 loop is CASSLLAGPYNEQFF. DNA of the CDR3: TGCGCCAGCAGCTTGCTGGCGGGCCCCTACAATGAGCAGTTCTTC.

CDR3 protein: CASTPGMRPALYEQYF. CDR3 sequence (DNA): TGTGCCAGCACCCCGGGGATGCGGCCCGCGCTCTACGAGCAGTACTTC. The rearrangement links TRBV28 to TRBJ2-7, with D possibly being TRBD2 (5 bases). CDR1 is MDHEN and CDR2 is SYDVKM in the germline V gene. The CDR3 extends over 16 amino acids. Trimming cost V 7 bases and J 3 bases, with 22 bases left between them.

This chain uses TRBV28 with TRBJ2-5; 16 nucleotides match TRBD2. The CDR3 is 18 residues long. Germline trimming cut 6 bases from V and 1 base from J; bases unmatched to any gene: 8. CDR1 MDHEN and CDR2 SYDVKM come from the germline V gene. CDR3 sequence reads: CASSPGLAGGGPQETQYF. The CDR3 nucleotides read TGTGCCAGCAGCCCGGGACTAGCGGGAGGGGGCCCCCAAGAGACCCAGTACTTC.